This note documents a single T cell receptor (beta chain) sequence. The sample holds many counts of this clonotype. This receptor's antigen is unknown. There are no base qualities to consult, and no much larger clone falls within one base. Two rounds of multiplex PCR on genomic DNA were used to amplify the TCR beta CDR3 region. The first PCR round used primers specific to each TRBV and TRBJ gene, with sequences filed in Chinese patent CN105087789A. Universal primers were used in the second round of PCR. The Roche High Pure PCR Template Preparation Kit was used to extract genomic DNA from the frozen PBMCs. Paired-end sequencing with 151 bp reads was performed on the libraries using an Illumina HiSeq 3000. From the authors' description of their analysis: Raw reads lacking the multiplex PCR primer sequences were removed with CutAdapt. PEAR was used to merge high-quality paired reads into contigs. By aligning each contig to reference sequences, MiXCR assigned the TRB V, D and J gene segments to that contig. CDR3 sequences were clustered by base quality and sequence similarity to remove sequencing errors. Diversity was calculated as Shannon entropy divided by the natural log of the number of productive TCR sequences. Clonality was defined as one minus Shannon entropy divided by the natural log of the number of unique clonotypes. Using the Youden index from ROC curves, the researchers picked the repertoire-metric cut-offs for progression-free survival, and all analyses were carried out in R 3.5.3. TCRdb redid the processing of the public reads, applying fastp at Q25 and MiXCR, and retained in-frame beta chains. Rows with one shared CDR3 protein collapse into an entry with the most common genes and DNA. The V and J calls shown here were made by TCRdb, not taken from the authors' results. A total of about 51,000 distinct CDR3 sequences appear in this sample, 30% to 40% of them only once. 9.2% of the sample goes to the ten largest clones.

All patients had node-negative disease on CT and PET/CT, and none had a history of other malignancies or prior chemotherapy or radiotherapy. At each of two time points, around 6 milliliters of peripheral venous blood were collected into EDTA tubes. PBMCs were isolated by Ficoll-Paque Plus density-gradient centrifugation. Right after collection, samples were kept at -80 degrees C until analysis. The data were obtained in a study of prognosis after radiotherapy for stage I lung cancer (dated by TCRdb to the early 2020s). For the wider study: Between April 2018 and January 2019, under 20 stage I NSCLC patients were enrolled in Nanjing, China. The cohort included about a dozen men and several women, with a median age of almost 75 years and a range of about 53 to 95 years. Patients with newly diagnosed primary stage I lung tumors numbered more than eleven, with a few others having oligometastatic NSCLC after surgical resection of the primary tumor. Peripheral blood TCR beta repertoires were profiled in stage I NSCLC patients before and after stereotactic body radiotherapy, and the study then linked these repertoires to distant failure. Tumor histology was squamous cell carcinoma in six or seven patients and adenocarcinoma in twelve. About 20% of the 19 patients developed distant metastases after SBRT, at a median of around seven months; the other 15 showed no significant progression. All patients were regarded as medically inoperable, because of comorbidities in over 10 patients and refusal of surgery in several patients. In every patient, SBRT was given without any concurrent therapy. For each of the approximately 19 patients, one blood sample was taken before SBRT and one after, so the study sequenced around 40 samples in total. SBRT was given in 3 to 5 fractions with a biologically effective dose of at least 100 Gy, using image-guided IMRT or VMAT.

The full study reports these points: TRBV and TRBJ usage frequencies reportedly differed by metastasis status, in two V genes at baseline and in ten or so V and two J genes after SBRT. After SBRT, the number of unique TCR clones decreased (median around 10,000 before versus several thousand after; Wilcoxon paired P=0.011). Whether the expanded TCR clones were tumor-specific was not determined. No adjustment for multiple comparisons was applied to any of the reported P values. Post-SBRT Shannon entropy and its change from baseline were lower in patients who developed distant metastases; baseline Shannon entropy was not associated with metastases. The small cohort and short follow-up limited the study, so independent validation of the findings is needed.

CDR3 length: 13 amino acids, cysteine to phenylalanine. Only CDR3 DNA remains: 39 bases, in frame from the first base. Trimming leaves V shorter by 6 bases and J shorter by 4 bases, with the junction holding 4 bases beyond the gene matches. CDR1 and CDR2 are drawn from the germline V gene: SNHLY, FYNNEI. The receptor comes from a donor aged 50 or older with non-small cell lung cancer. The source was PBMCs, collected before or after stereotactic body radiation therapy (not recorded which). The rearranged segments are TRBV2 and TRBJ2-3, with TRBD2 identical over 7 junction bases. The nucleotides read TGTGCCAGCAGGGACGGACTAGCAGATACGCAGTATTTT. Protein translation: CASRDGLADTQYF.